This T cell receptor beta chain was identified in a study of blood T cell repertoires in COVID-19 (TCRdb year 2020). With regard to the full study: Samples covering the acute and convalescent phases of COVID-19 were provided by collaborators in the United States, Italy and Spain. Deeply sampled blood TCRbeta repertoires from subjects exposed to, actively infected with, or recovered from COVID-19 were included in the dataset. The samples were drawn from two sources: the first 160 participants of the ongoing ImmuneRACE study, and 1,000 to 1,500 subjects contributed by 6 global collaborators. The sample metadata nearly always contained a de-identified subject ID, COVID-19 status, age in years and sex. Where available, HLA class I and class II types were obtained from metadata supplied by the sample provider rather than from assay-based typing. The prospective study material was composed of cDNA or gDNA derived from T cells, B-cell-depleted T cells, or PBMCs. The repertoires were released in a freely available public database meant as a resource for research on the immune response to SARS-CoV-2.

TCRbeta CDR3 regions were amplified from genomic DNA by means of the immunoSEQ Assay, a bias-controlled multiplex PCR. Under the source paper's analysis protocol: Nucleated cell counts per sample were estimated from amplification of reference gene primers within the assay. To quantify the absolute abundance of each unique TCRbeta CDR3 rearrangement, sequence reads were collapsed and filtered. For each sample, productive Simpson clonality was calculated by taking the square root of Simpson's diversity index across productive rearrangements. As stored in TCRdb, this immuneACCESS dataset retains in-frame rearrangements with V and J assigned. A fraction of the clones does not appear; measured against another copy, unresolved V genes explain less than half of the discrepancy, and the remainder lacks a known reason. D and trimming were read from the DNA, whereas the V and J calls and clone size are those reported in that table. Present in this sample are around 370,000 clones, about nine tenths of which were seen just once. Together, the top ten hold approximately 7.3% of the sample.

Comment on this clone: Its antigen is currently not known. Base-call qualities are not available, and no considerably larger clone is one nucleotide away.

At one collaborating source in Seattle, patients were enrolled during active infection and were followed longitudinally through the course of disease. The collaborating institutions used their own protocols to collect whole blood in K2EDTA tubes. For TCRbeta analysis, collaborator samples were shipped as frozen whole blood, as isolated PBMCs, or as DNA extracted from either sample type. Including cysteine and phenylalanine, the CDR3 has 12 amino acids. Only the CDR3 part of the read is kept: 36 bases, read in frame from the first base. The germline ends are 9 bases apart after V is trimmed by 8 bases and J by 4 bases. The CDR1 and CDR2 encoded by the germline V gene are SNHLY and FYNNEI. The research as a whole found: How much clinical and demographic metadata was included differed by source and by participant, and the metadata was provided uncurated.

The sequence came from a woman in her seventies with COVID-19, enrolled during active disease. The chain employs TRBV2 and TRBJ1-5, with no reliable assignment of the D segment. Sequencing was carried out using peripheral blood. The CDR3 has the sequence CASLGGNQPQHF. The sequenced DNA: TGTGCCAGCCTGGGAGGAAATCAGCCCCAGCATTTT.